This T cell receptor beta chain emerged from a study of tumor-infiltrating lymphocytes in primary liver carcinoma. V was shortened by 6 bases and J by 10 bases, with 16 bases between the two germline ends. The CDR3 is 13 amino acids. Looked up from germline, CDR1 is SGHAT and CDR2 is FQDESV (reference sequence). Concerning this clonotype: Its antigen is undetermined.

Priming with a constant-region primer yielded TCR beta cDNA from roughly 0.45 ug total RNA. What produced the TCR beta libraries was three nested multiplex PCR rounds using slightly modified ARM-PCR. The study ran its first two PCR rounds for nine to eleven cycles each, using TRBV1-TRBV30 forward primers and a C-beta reverse primer. In TCRdb, the multiplex PCR reads were re-called with MiXCR into one record per CDR3 protein. The data show 150,000 to 200,000 distinct CDR3 sequences, about 85% seen once. Study-level points and caveats: Merely some 7.5-25% of top clones spanned all five tumor regions.

From unsorted bulk tissue weighing roughly 17-32 mg, DNA and RNA were co-extracted. V and J are TRBV11-1 and TRBJ2-1; D ambiguous. Source material: tumor tissue from primary liver carcinoma. This receptor was taken from a man aged 40-49 years with primary liver carcinoma and hepatitis B virus infection. Here the CDR3 reads CASSPDGPKEQFF. CDR3 coding DNA: TGTGCCAGCAGTCCTGATGGTCCTAAAGAGCAGTTCTTC.